This T cell receptor (beta chain) is drawn from a study of blood T cell repertoires in COVID-19. The wider study: Acute-phase and convalescent COVID-19 samples originated in the United States, Italy and Spain. Sources were T cells, B-cell-depleted T cells, or PBMCs; the material itself was cDNA or gDNA.

The V end lost 7 bases, the J end lost 6 bases, and 12 bases lay between the germline ends. The germline gives CDR1 SGHAT, CDR2 FQNNGV. CDR3 length: 12 amino acids. Per the original methods: Amplification of reference gene primers was used by the study to estimate nucleated cell counts. Profiled with immunoSEQ multiplex PCR; TCRdb holds only in-frame clones, not every one. V, J and clone size derive from that table, while D and trimming were established from the DNA sequence. The sample has about 62,000 clones, roughly 89% seen once; the top ten hold 1% to 1.5%. This TCR came from a woman aged 80 or over with acute or convalescent COVID-19. Sequencing was performed on peripheral blood. The rearrangement joins TRBV11-2 to TRBJ1-1; D gene unclear. For the CDR3, the DNA is TGTGCCAGCACCTTCCTAGGCGCTGAAGCTTTCTTT. Translated, it gives CASTFLGAEAFF. Supplemented by reference TRBV11-2 and TRBJ1-1, the full variable domain reads EAGVAQSPRYKIIEKRQSVAFWCNPISGHATLYWYQQILGQGPKLLIQFQNNGVVDDSQLPKDRFSAERLKGVDSTLKIQPAKLEDSAVYLCASTFLGAEAFFGQGTRLTVV.